What follows is one TCR beta chain and its context. What it binds is unknown. These data originate in a study of cytomegalovirus exposure and HLA in healthy donors. Each of the donors was a healthy bone marrow donor. Findings and caveats of the study: A later analysis linked a missense variant in DCLRE1C to the trimming of TCR beta V and J genes. What was likely a sequencing artifact was a cluster of highly shared sequence variants.

The PCR employed 60 Vbeta primers together with 13 Jbeta primers. Clones were read by immunoSEQ multiplex PCR, and TCRdb kept only the in-frame ones, dropping some. The data hold 90,000 or so clones, with about 80% observed a single time. V was clipped by 5 bases and J by 2 bases; unmatched bases: 6. The CDR3 loop spans 15 amino acids. The germline V gene encodes CDR1 SGHTA and CDR2 FQGTGA. The material sequenced was PBMCs. The rearrangement links TRBV7-3 to TRBJ2-3, with 8 nucleotides matching TRBD2. The receptor was isolated from a man aged 50 to 59 in good health and CMV-seropositive. Written as DNA, the CDR3 is TGTGCCAGCAGCCTCCGGGGGGGTACCACAGATACGCAGTATTTT. This sequence encodes CASSLRGGTTDTQYF.